These 5 T cell receptor beta chains originate from one sample sequenced in a study of T cell changes during pregnancy in multiple sclerosis. Sequencing used immunoSEQ multiplex PCR; TCRdb keeps in-frame clones, though not all of them. The sample lists more than 60,000 clones; roughly 92% were seen once. Sequencing was performed on peripheral blood, taken in the second trimester of pregnancy. These receptors were taken from a female donor with multiple sclerosis, enrolled in a pregnancy study.

The rearrangement links TRBV5-6 to TRBJ2-3; TRBD2 aligns across 9 bases. This CDR3 spans 17 amino acids. Germline V gives CDR1 SGHDT, CDR2 YYEEEE. V gave up 0 bases and J gave up 1 base; unmatched junction bases: 6. The CDR3 sequence: CASSLVLRGGGTDTQYF. The CDR3, as DNA: TGTGCCAGCAGCTTGGTATTGCGGGGGGGCGGCACAGATACGCAGTATTTT.

The chain has TRBV10-3 and TRBJ1-2; TRBD1 agrees at 7 bases. Losses at the gene ends were 4 bases for V and 8 bases for J; bases not matched to a gene: 10. The CDR3 sequence is 14 residues long. CDR1 and CDR2 from the germline V gene are ENHRY and SYGVKD. For the CDR3, the DNA is TGTGCCATCAGTGCGGAGACAGGGATTGGAGGCTACACCTTC. It yields the protein CAISAETGIGGYTF.

This clone appeared once. This chain links TRBV6-4 with TRBJ2-7, with 8 bases that match TRBD2. The CDR3 totals 15 residues. V shed 7 bases and J 0 bases; nucleotides not matched to a gene: 8. CDR1 MRHNA and CDR2 SNTAGT come from the germline V gene. The CDR3 DNA reads TGTGCCAGCAATTTCCGGGGGGGCGACTCCTACGAGCAGTACTTC. Amino acids: CASNFRGGDSYEQYF.

The genes are TRBV2 and TRBJ2-3; 9 nucleotides line up with TRBD1. This CDR3 region has 15 residues. V gave up 7 bases and J gave up 6 bases; unmatched junction bases: 11. Germline V gives CDR1 SNHLY, CDR2 FYNNEI. CDR3 protein: CASNRPGQGSDTQYF. Here the CDR3 DNA reads TGTGCCAGCAATCGACCGGGACAGGGCTCGGATACGCAGTATTTT.

J is TRBJ1-5 and V is TRBV13; D possibly corresponds to TRBD1 (5 bases). Trimming shortened V by 2 bases and J by 4 bases, and 9 bases separated the two germline ends. Germline-derived CDR1 and CDR2 are PRHDT and FYEKMQ (reference sequence). CDR3 length equals 14 residues. CDR3 in amino acids: CASSLNPGNQPQHF. CDR3 nucleotide sequence: TGTGCCAGCAGCTTAAATCCAGGGAATCAGCCCCAGCATTTT. The whole variable domain, filled in from reference TRBV13 and TRBJ1-5, reads AAGVIQSPRHLIKEKRETATLKCYPIPRHDTVYWYQQGPGQDPQFLISFYEKMQSDKGSIPDRFSAQQFSDYHSELNMSSLELGDSALYFCASSLNPGNQPQHFGDGTRLSIL.